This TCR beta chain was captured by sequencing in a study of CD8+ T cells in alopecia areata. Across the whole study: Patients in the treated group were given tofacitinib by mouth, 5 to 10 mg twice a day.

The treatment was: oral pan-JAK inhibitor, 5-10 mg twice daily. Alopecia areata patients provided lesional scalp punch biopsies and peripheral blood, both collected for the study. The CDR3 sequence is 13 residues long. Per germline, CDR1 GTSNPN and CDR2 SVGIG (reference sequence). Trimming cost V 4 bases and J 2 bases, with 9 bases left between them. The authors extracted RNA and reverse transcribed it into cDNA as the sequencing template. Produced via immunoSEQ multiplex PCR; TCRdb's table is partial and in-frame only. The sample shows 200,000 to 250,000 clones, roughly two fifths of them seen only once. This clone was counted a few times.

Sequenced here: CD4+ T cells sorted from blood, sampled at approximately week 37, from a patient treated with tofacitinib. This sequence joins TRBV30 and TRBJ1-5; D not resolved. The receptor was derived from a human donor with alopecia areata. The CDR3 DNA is TGTGCCTGGAACGAGACGGGCAATCAGCCCCAGCATTTT. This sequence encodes CAWNETGNQPQHF.